These 3 T cell receptor beta chains originate from one sample sequenced in a study of OX40 agonist ivuxolimab in advanced cancers. TCRdb's table, derived via immunoSEQ multiplex PCR, lists solely in-frame clones and lacks some. The sample lists tens of thousands of clones, 85% to 90% occurring once. Sample: CD4+ or CD8+ T cells sorted from blood, taken in a trial of the OX40 agonist ivuxolimab. The source is an adult with an advanced solid tumor such as melanoma, head and neck, liver or kidney cancer.

V and J are TRBV6-1 and TRBJ1-6; 9 nucleotides align to TRBD1. V lost 2 bases, J lost 10 bases, and 3 bases stayed unmatched. This CDR3 region has 14 residues. Per the germline V gene, CDR1 is MNHNS and CDR2 is SASEGT. The CDR3 coding sequence is TGTGCCAGCAGTGAATGGACAGGGGTATCACCCCTCCACTTT. It encodes CASSEWTGVSPLHF.

The chain recombines TRBV11-2 with TRBJ2-7, with 7 bases that match TRBD1. With 5 bases clipped from V and 3 bases from J, the junction kept 10 bases outside the gene matches. The CDR3 is 15 amino acids. In germline, CDR1 is SGHAT, CDR2 FQNNGV. DNA of the CDR3: TGTGCCAGCAGCCCTAACAGGGGTTCCCTCTACGAGCAGTACTTC. This translates into CASSPNRGSLYEQYF.

This chain joins TRBV28 and TRBJ2-5; 9 nucleotides match TRBD1. The CDR3 is 14 amino acids. V dropped 4 bases and J dropped 2; count of bases not matched to a gene: 2. Germline lookup yields CDR1 MDHEN and CDR2 SYDVKM. CDR3 sequence reads: CASSSGTGQETQYF. The CDR3 coding sequence is TGTGCCAGCAGTTCCGGGACAGGGCAAGAGACCCAGTACTTC.